This T cell receptor beta chain was captured by sequencing in a study of cytomegalovirus exposure and HLA in healthy donors. Notes on the study in general: It was reportedly the case that the classifier diagnosed cytomegalovirus status with high specificity and sensitivity. Previous analysis showed most TCR beta V segments were productive about 87% or about 30% of the time. Researchers reportedly found TCR beta sequences accurately predicted most subjects' HLA-A and HLA-B alleles.

Primers for the PCR totalled 60 Vbeta and 13 Jbeta. The data were produced by immunoSEQ multiplex PCR, yet TCRdb's version contains in-frame clones alone and is incomplete. The sample includes roughly 140,000 clones, over 75% seen only once; the top ten take around 0.7%. Comment on this clone: Its antigen is as yet unknown.

Germline V gives CDR1 SGHNT, CDR2 YENEEA. V lost 5 bases and J 7 bases, leaving 14 bases between the germline ends. The CDR3 runs to 13 residues. Sequenced sample: PBMCs. The TCR originated in a male donor in good health and CMV-seronegative. The V call is TRBV11-3, the J call TRBJ1-1; D gene ambiguous. The CDR3 loop is CASSTGEFGEAFF. The CDR3 region has the DNA TGTGCCAGCAGCACCGGGGAATTCGGTGAAGCTTTCTTT.